Listed below are T cell receptor beta chains from one sample, sequenced in a study of control samples from healthy donors and cancer patients. Sequencing was performed with immunoSEQ multiplex PCR; in TCRdb, only in-frame clones are kept and a portion is missing. There are 99,000 or so clones in the sample; 83% occur only once, and approximately 13% lies in the top ten. What was sequenced was blood. The receptors were sampled from a woman aged 45-59 years in good health. The CDR3 runs from the conserved cysteine through the conserved F or W. The D gene is left open where the match is weak. Not every row has a clone size; where given, it reads once, few, many or a size class.

j_gene | d_gene | v_gene | abundance | CDR3nt | CDR3aa
TRBJ2-7 | TRBD1 | TRBV7-2 | - | TGTGCCAGCAGTTCATTGGACAGGGGTTACGAGCAGTACTTC | CASSSLDRGYEQYF
TRBJ2-2 | - | TRBV5-1 | - | TGCGCCAGCAGCTACCGGGACGCCCGAGCCGGGGAGCTGTTTTTT | CASSYRDARAGELFF
TRBJ2-7 | TRBD1 | TRBV5-1 | - | TGCGCCAGCAGCTCGGAAGACAGGGGGTACGAGCAGTACTTC | CASSSEDRGYEQYF
TRBJ2-7 | - | TRBV7-8 | - | TGTGCCAGCAGCTTAGCGGGGAGTGGGAGAGGCTCCTACGAGCAGTACTTC | CASSLAGSGRGSYEQYF
TRBJ2-3 | - | TRBV11-3 | once | TGTGCCAGCAAGACGCGGGCCAGGGGTCTCTCCACAGATACGCAGTATTTT | CASKTRARGLSTDTQYF
TRBJ1-6 | - | TRBV7-2 | - | TGTGCCAGCAGCTTAGCGTTGGGAGGGAGTTCACCCCTCCACTTT | CASSLALGGSSPLHF
TRBJ2-1 | TRBD1 | TRBV5-1 | - | TGCGCCAGCAGCCCGTGGGACAGGGGGCGAGGGGGCTACAATGAGCAGTTCTTC | CASSPWDRGRGGYNEQFF
TRBJ1-2 | TRBD1 | TRBV5-1 | - | TGCGCCAGCAGCGGGGGTGACAGGGGCTATGGCTACACCTTC | CASSGGDRGYGYTF
TRBJ2-1 | - | TRBV11-2 | - | TGTGCCAGCAGCTTAGATAATAAAGCGTTTGAGCAGTTCTTC | CASSLDNKAFEQFF
TRBJ2-5 | TRBD2 | TRBV9 | - | TGTGCCAGCGCCGGGGGGGCAGGAGAGACCCAGTACTTC | CASAGGAGETQYF
TRBJ2-7 | - | TRBV5-5 | once | TGTGCCAGCAGCTTGGGGAGGCTAGCGAGCTCCTACGAGCAGTACTTC | CASSLGRLASSYEQYF
TRBJ1-2 | - | TRBV18 | - | TGTGCCAGCTCACCACTTGGAGTGGACAGTAACTATGGCTACACCTTC | CASSPLGVDSNYGYTF
TRBJ2-1 | TRBD2 | TRBV9 | - | TGTGCCAGCAGCGCCGGGGCTAGCGGGCTCTATGAGCAGTTCTTC | CASSAGASGLYEQFF
TRBJ2-3 | - | TRBV12-3/TRBV12-4 | - | TGTGCCAGCAGCCCACATGCAGATACGCAGTATTTT | CASSPHADTQYF
TRBJ2-1 | TRBD2 | TRBV7-8 | - | TGTGCCAGCAGCCACGGCGGGGGGGCGCGGAATGAGCAGTTCTTC | CASSHGGGARNEQFF
TRBJ2-5 | TRBD2 | TRBV28 | - | TGTGCCAGCAGCCCCGTGGTAGCGGGGGGGCGGAGGGAGACCCAGTACTTC | CASSPVVAGGRRETQYF
TRBJ1-3 | - | TRBV9 | - | TGTGCCAGCAGCGGGTTAGGGCTAGCTGGAAACACCATATATTTT | CASSGLGLAGNTIYF
TRBJ1-1 | TRBD1 | TRBV18 | - | TGTGCCAGCTCACCTACTTCGACAGGGGCGAACACTGAAGCTTTCTTT | CASSPTSTGANTEAFF
TRBJ2-1 | TRBD2 | TRBV9 | - | TGTGCCAGCAGCCCTCGACTAGCGGGGGCTTCGGAGCAGTTCTTC | CASSPRLAGASEQFF
TRBJ2-1 | TRBD1 | TRBV7-2 | - | TGTGCCAGCAGCTTAGAAGCAGGGGGTTACAATGAGCAGTTCTTC | CASSLEAGGYNEQFF
TRBJ2-1 | TRBD1 | TRBV12-3/TRBV12-4 | - | TGTGCCAGCAGGGCGGGACAGGTCGAGCAGTTCTTC | CASRAGQVEQFF
TRBJ1-2 | TRBD1 | TRBV11-3 | - | TGTGCCAGCAGCTTTACAGGGGATGATGGCTACACCTTC | CASSFTGDDGYTF
TRBJ2-3 | TRBD2 | TRBV3-1/TRBV3-2 | - | TGTGCCAGCAGCCAAGTAAACGGGAGGGCCGGGAATACGCAGTATTTT | CASSQVNGRAGNTQYF
TRBJ1-4 | TRBD1 | TRBV5-4 | - | TGTGCCAGCACCAGACAGGGGGAAAAACTGTTTTTT | CASTRQGEKLFF
TRBJ2-7 | TRBD2 | TRBV7-2 | - | TGTGCCAGCAGTTTAGGGGCAGCGGGGGGTTACGAGCAGTACTTC | CASSLGAAGGYEQYF
TRBJ2-3 | TRBD1 | TRBV12-3/TRBV12-4 | - | TGTGCCAGCGGGACAGGGATGGCAGATACGCAGTATTTT | CASGTGMADTQYF
TRBJ1-2 | TRBD1 | TRBV5-1 | once | TGCGCCAGCAGCCTGTTAGGGGGGACAGTAAACTATGGCTACACCTTC | CASSLLGGTVNYGYTF
TRBJ1-6 | TRBD1 | TRBV4-2 | - | TGTGCCAGCAGCCAAACAGGGGGGGCTCCTTCACCCCTCCACTTT | CASSQTGGAPSPLHF
TRBJ2-2 | TRBD2 | TRBV4-3 | - | TGCGCCAGCAGCCAAGTTGGGCGCGGGAGGGCCGCGGGGGAGCTGTTTTTT | CASSQVGRGRAAGELFF
TRBJ2-1 | TRBD1 | TRBV9 | - | TGTGCCAGCAGCGCACAGGGGGACTCCTACAATGAGCAGTTCTTC | CASSAQGDSYNEQFF
TRBJ1-1 | TRBD1 | TRBV19 | few | TGTGCCAGTACGGGACAGCCCCTCGGGTCCACTGAAGCTTTCTTT | CASTGQPLGSTEAFF
TRBJ1-2 | - | TRBV12-3/TRBV12-4 | medium-sized | TGTGCCAGCAGTTTTGGCAGGGTCTACGGCTACACCTTC | CASSFGRVYGYTF
TRBJ1-6 | TRBD1 | TRBV29-1 | - | TGCAGCGTCTTGACAGGGGAGGGTGATTCACCCCTCCACTTT | CSVLTGEGDSPLHF
TRBJ1-1 | - | TRBV6-5 | - | TGTGCCAGCAGGGCCACGGGGCGGGACACTGAAGCTTTCTTT | CASRATGRDTEAFF
TRBJ2-5 | - | TRBV10-3 | - | TGTGCCATCAGCAAGCAACAAGAGACCCAGTACTTC | CAISKQQETQYF
TRBJ1-4 | - | TRBV19 | - | TGTGCCAGTATGCGGCATGAAAAACTGTTTTTT | CASMRHEKLFF
TRBJ2-1 | - | TRBV4-3 | - | TGCGCCAGCAGCCAAGTCGGGATGGGGCGTGGGCTGATTGGTGAGCAGTTCTTC | CASSQVGMGRGLIGEQFF
TRBJ1-1 | - | TRBV7-2 | - | TGTGCCAGCAGCCCATCCGGGTCTTTGAACACTGAAGCTTTCTTT | CASSPSGSLNTEAFF
TRBJ2-7 | - | TRBV28 | - | TGTGCCAGCCAGGCCGTGGGGTTCTACGAGCAGTACTTC | CASQAVGFYEQYF
TRBJ1-5 | - | TRBV24-1 | once | TGTGCCACCAGTGATTTATCGGGGAGGGAGCCCCAGCATTTT | CATSDLSGREPQHF